The clone carrying this TCR beta chain was found a few times. Its antigen is not known. Trimming cost V 6 bases and J 3 bases, with 11 bases left between them. The germline V gene encodes CDR1 MNHEY and CDR2 SVGAGI. This CDR3 contains 13 residues. This sample was included in a study of T cell responses to AZD1222 COVID-19 vaccine. Clones were read by immunoSEQ multiplex PCR, and TCRdb kept only the in-frame ones, dropping some. This table holds 82,000 or so clones, approximately 90% found once. Study-wide findings and caveats: Variant regions that are unmutated are reportedly the target of nearly half of spike-specific TCRs. Seropositive status at baseline applied to only a handful of AZD1222 recipients. Most donors were white British and more were female, and clonal diversity was possibly underestimated.

This TCR derives from an adult in good health. The material sequenced was peripheral blood, taken on day 0 of AZD1222 vaccination. The chain employs TRBV6-5 and TRBJ1-1; D is unclear. CDR3 coding DNA: TGTGCCAGCAGCCTAACACTTGACACTGAAGCTTTCTTT. Encoded protein: CASSLTLDTEAFF.